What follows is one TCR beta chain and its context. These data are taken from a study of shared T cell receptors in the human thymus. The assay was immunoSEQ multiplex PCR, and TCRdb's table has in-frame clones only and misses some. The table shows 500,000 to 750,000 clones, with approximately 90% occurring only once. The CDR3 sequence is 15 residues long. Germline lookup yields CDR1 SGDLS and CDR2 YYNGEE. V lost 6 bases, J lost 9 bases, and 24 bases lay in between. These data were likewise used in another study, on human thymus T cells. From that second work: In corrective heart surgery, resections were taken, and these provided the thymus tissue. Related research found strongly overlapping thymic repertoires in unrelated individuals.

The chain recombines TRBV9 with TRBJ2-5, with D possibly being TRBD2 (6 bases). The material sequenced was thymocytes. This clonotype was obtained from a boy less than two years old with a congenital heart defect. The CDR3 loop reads CASTLRLLAGLAQYF. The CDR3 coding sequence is TGTGCCAGCACCCTTAGGCTACTAGCAGGGTTAGCCCAGTACTTC.